This TCR beta chain was sequenced during a study of radiotherapy plus CTLA-4 blockade in lung cancer. Whole-study context: Objective responses were seen in around 17% of patients, disease control in more than 30%. Findings and caveats of the study: Reported findings show early blood T cell clone dynamics, with interferon-beta, best predicted response. There was expansion of tumor-derived TCR clones in blood after radiotherapy plus ipilimumab.

A remark on this clone: Its antigen is not known.

Focal radiation plus CTLA-4 blockade with ipilimumab was administered to patients who had chemo-refractory metastatic non-small-cell lung cancer. Clones were sequenced by immunoSEQ multiplex PCR, and TCRdb holds only the in-frame ones, with some missing. The sample shows about 28,000 clones, less than 80% of them seen only once. The V segment lost 8 bases and the J segment 7 bases; nucleotides outside the gene matches: 15. CDR1 and CDR2 from the germline V gene are MNHEY and SMNVEV (reference sequence). This CDR3 has 15 residues. The V call is TRBV27, the J call TRBJ1-1; 8 nucleotides agree with TRBD1. The input for sequencing was peripheral blood, taken from a patient treated with radiotherapy plus ipilimumab. This clonotype was sampled from a human donor with non-small cell lung cancer who had stable disease on radiotherapy plus ipilimumab. DNA for the CDR3: TGTGCCAGCCTCCCCCAGGGGGCGCTTGGGCATGAAGCTTTCTTT. Translation: CASLPQGALGHEAFF.